The clone carrying this T cell receptor beta chain was observed at least ten times. This record belongs to a study of CD8+CD57+ T cells in acquired aplastic anemia. The CDR3 is made up of 14 amino acids. Trimming left V 1 base short and J 4 bases short, with 11 bases between. Germline CDR1 is SGDLS and CDR2 is YYNGEE. Genomic DNA templated the TCR beta VDJ and CDR3 profiling. TCRdb called the reads again in MiXCR, with one record for every CDR3 protein. The repertoire includes 180,000 or so distinct CDR3 sequences, approximately 48% of them detected once, and about 1.8% sits in the top ten. The patients chosen for sequencing had shown expansion of CD8+CD57+ cells (detected by flow cytometry).

V usage is TRBV9 and J usage is TRBJ1-1; D ambiguous. Sequenced input: sorted CD4+, CD8+, or CD8+CD57+ T cells (not recorded which) from PBMCs. The receptor comes from a human donor with aplastic anemia. In DNA, the CDR3 is TGTGCCAGCAGCGTAAAAGGCTTCGGCACTGAAGCTTTCTTT. It yields the protein CASSVKGFGTEAFF. Supplemented by reference TRBV9 and TRBJ1-1, the full variable domain reads DSGVTQTPKHLITATGQRVTLRCSPRSGDLSVYWYQQSLDQGLQFLIQYYNGEERAKGNILERFSAQQFPDLHSELNLSSLELGDSALYFCASSVKGFGTEAFFGQGTRLTVV.